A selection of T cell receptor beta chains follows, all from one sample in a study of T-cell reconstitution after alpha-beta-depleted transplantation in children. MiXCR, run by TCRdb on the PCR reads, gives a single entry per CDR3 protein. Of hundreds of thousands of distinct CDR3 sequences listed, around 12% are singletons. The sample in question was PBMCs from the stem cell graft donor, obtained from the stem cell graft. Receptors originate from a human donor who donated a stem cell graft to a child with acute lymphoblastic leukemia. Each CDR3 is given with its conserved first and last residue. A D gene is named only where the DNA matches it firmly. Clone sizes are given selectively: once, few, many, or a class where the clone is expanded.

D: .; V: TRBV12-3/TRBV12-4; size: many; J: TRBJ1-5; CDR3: CASSLDRAWQPQHF; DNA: TGTGCCAGCAGTTTAGACAGGGCCTGGCAGCCCCAGCATTTT
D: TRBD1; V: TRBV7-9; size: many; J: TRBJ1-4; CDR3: CASSPNLRGRNEKLFF; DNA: TGTGCCAGCAGCCCCAACCTCAGGGGGCGTAATGAAAAACTGTTTTTT
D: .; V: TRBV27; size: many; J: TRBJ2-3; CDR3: CASRISGGAQDTQYF; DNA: TGTGCCAGCAGAATCTCCGGCGGGGCGCAAGATACGCAGTATTTT
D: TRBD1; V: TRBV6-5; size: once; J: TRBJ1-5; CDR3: CASSYSTGGQPQHF; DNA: TGTGCCAGCAGTTACTCGACAGGGGGCCAGCCCCAGCATTTT
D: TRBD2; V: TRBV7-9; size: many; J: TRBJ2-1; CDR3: CASSDQTSGAYNEQFF; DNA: TGTGCCAGCAGCGACCAGACTAGCGGGGCCTACAATGAGCAGTTCTTC
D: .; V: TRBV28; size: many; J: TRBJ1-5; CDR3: CASSPLRGQQPQHF; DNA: TGTGCCAGCAGTCCCCTCCGGGGGCAACAGCCCCAGCATTTT
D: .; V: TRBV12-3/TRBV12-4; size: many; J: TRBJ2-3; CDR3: CASSPRLPSTDTQYF; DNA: TGTGCCAGCAGTCCAAGACTGCCTAGCACAGATACGCAGTATTTT
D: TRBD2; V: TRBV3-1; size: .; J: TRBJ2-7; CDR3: CASSRGTSGGILYEQYF; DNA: TGTGCCAGCAGCCGCGGGACTAGCGGGGGTATACTCTACGAGCAGTACTTC
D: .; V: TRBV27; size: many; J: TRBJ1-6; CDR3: CASSPHNSPLHF; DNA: TGTGCCAGCAGTCCCCATAATTCACCCCTCCACTTT
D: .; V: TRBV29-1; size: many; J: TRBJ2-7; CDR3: CSVADTDYEQYF; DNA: TGCAGCGTCGCTGACACCGACTACGAGCAGTACTTC
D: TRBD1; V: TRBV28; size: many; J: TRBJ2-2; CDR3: CASRPQPGQGGTGELFF; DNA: TGTGCCAGCAGGCCTCAGCCGGGACAGGGAGGGACCGGGGAGCTGTTTTTT
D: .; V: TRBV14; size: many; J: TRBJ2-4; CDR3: CASSQNTKNIQYF; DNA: TGTGCCAGCAGCCAAAACACCAAAAACATTCAGTACTTC
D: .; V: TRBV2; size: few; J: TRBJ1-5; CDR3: CASSADTSNQPQHF; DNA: TGTGCCAGCAGTGCGGACACCAGCAATCAGCCCCAGCATTTT
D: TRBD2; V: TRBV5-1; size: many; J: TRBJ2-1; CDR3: CASSFTGTISYNEQFF; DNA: TGCGCCAGCAGTTTCACCGGGACTATCTCCTACAATGAGCAGTTCTTC
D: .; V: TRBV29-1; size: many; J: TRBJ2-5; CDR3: CSVDMGGEETQYF; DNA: TGCAGCGTTGATATGGGGGGTGAAGAGACCCAGTACTTC
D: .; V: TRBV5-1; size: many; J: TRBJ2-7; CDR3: CASRRTVSSYEQYF; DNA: TGCGCCAGCAGGAGGACTGTTAGCTCCTACGAGCAGTACTTC
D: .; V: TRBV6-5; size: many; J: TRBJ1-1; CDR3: CASSYGGPGRMNTEAFF; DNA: TGTGCCAGCAGTTACGGGGGACCGGGACGGATGAACACTGAAGCTTTCTTT
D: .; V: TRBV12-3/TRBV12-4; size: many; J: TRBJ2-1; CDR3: CASSLGGGARDEQFF; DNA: TGTGCCAGCAGCCTTGGAGGGGGGGCCCGGGATGAGCAGTTCTTC
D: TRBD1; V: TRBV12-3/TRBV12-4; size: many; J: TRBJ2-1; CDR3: CASGGRGRGQGDEQFF; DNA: TGTGCCAGCGGCGGGCGGGGCAGGGGGCAGGGCGATGAGCAGTTCTTC
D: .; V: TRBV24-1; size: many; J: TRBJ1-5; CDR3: CATSDRGWQPQHF; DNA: TGTGCCACCAGTGATCGGGGGTGGCAGCCCCAGCATTTT
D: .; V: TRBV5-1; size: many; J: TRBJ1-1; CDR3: CASSRRASGGNTEAFF; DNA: TGCGCCAGCAGCCGTCGGGCCTCAGGAGGGAACACTGAAGCTTTCTTT
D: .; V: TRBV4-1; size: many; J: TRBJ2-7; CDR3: CASSQVFSAGTSYEQYF; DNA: TGCGCCAGCAGCCAAGTATTTTCGGCAGGGACATCCTACGAGCAGTACTTC
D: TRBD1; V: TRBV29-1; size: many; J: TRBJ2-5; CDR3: CSVEAGQGLETQYF; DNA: TGCAGCGTTGAGGCAGGACAGGGGCTGGAGACCCAGTACTTC
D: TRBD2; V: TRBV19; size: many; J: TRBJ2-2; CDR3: CASSAGGRLDTGELFF; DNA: TGTGCCAGTAGCGCGGGAGGGCGGCTTGACACCGGGGAGCTGTTTTTT
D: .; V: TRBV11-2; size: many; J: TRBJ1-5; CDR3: CASSFGVLGNQPQHF; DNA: TGTGCCAGCAGCTTTGGGGTTTTAGGCAATCAGCCCCAGCATTTT
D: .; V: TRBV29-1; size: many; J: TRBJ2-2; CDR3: CSARGGLANTGELFF; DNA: TGCAGCGCCCGGGGTGGCCTCGCGAACACCGGGGAGCTGTTTTTT
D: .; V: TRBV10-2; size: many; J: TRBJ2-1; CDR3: CASSDTSPHEQFF; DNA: TGCGCCAGCAGTGATACGTCGCCCCATGAGCAGTTCTTC